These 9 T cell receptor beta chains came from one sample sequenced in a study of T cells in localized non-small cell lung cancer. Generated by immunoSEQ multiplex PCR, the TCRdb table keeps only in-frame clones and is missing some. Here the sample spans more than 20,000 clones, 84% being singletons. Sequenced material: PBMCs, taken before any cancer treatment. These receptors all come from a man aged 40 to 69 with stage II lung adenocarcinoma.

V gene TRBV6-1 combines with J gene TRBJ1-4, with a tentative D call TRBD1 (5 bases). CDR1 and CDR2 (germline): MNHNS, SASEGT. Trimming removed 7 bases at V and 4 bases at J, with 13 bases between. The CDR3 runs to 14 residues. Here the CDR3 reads CASNHGGGNEKLFF. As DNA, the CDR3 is TGTGCCAGCAATCACGGGGGGGGTAATGAAAAACTGTTTTTT.

In DNA, the CDR3 is TGTGCCAGTAGTCACCCACTAGCGGGAGCAAGAGAGCAGTTCTTC. Residues: CASSHPLAGAREQFF. This chain uses TRBV19 with TRBJ2-1, with 11 bases lining up with TRBD2. The length of the CDR3 is 15 residues. The V segment lost 5 bases and the J segment 10 bases; nucleotides outside the gene matches: 10. The germline CDR1 and CDR2 sequences are LNHDA and SQIVND (reference sequence).

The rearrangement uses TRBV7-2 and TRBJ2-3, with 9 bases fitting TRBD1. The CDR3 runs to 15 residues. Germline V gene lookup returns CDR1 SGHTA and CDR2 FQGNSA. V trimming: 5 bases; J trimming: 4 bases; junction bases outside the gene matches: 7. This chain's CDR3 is CASSMRQGVADTQYF. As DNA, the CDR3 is TGTGCCAGCAGCATGAGACAGGGGGTCGCAGATACGCAGTATTTT.

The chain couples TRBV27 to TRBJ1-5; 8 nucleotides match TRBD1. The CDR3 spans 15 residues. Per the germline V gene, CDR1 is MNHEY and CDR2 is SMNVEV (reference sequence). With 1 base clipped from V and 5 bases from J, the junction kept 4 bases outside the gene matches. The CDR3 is CASSLLAGGDQPQHF. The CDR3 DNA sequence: TGTGCCAGCAGTTTATTGGCAGGGGGCGATCAGCCCCAGCATTTT.

The CDR3 DNA is TGTGCCAGCTCACCACTCAACCGCAGGGGGTGGAACACTGAAGCTTTCTTT. It translates to CASSPLNRRGWNTEAFF. V gene TRBV18 combines with J gene TRBJ1-1; 7 bases match TRBD1. The junction had 9 bases not matched to a gene; V was cut back by 1 base and J by 1 base. CDR1 and CDR2 from the germline V gene are KGHSH and LQKENI. The CDR3 is 17 amino acids.

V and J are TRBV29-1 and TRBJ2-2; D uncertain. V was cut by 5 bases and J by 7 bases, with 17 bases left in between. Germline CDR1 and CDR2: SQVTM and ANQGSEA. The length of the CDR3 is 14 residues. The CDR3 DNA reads TGCAGCGTTTTATTTCGCTCTACGGGCGGGGAGCTGTTTTTT. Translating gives CSVLFRSTGGELFF.

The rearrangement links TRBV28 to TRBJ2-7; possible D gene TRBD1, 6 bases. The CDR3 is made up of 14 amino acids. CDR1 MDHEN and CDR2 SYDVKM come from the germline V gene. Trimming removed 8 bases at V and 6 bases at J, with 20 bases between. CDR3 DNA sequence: TGTGCCAGCTGCTCCCCCACAGGGACCTCCGAGCAGTACTTC. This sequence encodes CASCSPTGTSEQYF.

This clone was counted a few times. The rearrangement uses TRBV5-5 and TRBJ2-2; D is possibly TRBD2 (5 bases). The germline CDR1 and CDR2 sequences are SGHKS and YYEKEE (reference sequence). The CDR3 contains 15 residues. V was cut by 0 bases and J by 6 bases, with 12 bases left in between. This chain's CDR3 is CASSLAGLEAGELFF. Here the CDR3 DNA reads TGTGCCAGCAGCTTGGCCGGGTTGGAGGCCGGGGAGCTGTTTTTT.

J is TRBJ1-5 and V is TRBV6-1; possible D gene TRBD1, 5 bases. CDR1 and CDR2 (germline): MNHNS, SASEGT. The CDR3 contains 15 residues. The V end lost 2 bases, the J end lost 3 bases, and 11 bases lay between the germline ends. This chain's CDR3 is CASSEMGGVNQPQHF. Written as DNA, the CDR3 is TGTGCCAGCAGTGAAATGGGGGGAGTCAATCAGCCCCAGCATTTT.